This TCR beta chain came from a study of T cell responses to AZD1222 COVID-19 vaccine. Data came from immunoSEQ multiplex PCR; TCRdb stores just in-frame clones and leaves some out. The sample consists of almost 35,000 clones, approximately 88% of them appearing once. This clone was detected only a few times. The CDR3 spans 13 residues. V was pared by 0 bases and J by 4 bases, with 5 bases between. From germline, CDR1 is SGHRS and CDR2 YFSETQ. This sequence joins TRBV5-1 and TRBJ2-1; D gene unclear. This specimen consisted of peripheral blood, obtained on day 0 of AZD1222 vaccination. This TCR derives from an adult in good health. CDR3 residues: CASSLGVYNEQFF. In nucleotides, the CDR3 is TGCGCCAGCAGCTTGGGGGTATACAATGAGCAGTTCTTC. Based on the CDR3 plus reference TRBV5-1 and TRBJ2-1, the full variable domain is KAGVTQTPRYLIKTRGQQVTLSCSPISGHRSVSWYQQTPGQGLQFLFEYFSETQRNKGNFPGRFSGRQFSNSRSEMNVSTLELGDSALYLCASSLGVYNEQFFGPGTRLTVL.